One T cell receptor (beta chain) is described in this entry. This clonotype showed up many times. This receptor's antigen is unknown. No clone much larger than this one lies a single base away; base qualities are absent. This specimen's treatment or condition label, interpreted: allogeneic hematopoietic cell transplantation with graft depleted of TCRalphabeta T cells and CD19 B cells. The children who served as transplant recipients had been given grafts of TCRalphabeta/CD19-depleted allogeneic hematopoietic cells. This sample is drawn from a study of T-cell reconstitution after alpha-beta-depleted transplantation in children (dated by TCRdb to the mid-2010s). Some background on the complete study: Using TCR repertoire profiling, the study followed T-cell immune reconstitution in a quantitative way in children after TCRalphabeta/CD19-depleted allogeneic hematopoietic cell transplantation.

General findings and caveats noted by the study authors: In some patients, the high TCRbeta diversity seen at day 60 was put down to recipient T cells and intrathymic progenitors that had survived conditioning. The frequencies of hyperexpanded clones fell over the following months, and after one year, T-cell counts and TCRbeta diversity were mostly attributed to newly produced T cells. About two months after transplant, the apparently early recovery of alphabetaT-cell counts reportedly depended on just several hundred clones that had expanded rapidly and came from non-depleted graft cells.

Library preparation employed PCR. The listed sequencing device is Illumina HiSeq 2500. TCR libraries were prepared with molecular barcoding, using unique molecular identifiers to normalize TCRbeta repertoire quantification. TCRdb reran the public reads through fastp at Q25 and MiXCR, keeping productive beta chains. Duplicate CDR3 protein sequences are folded into a single record with the most common DNA and genes. Within this sample are 250,000 to 300,000 distinct CDR3 sequences, with approximately 7.3% of them counted one time only. The ten largest account for approximately 9.6% of the sample. The V end loses 3 bases and the J end loses 0 bases, and a stretch of 9 bases separates them. The germline V gene gives CDR1 as SQVTM and CDR2 as ANQGSEA. Inclusive of the bounding cysteine and phenylalanine, the CDR3 is 14 residues long. Only the CDR3 part of the read is kept: 42 bases, read in frame from the first base.

Material: peripheral blood, obtained 360 days after TCRalphabeta/CD19-depleted stem cell transplant. The TCR originated in a female patient aged 2 to 10 who had a stem cell transplant for Fanconi anemia, so the T cells may come from the graft donor. The rearranged chain carries TRBV29-1 and TRBJ1-3, with the D segment identity uncertain. The CDR3 region: CSVDGRSSGNTIYF. The nucleotide sequence reads as follows: TGCAGCGTTGACGGACGGTCCTCTGGAAACACCATATATTTT.